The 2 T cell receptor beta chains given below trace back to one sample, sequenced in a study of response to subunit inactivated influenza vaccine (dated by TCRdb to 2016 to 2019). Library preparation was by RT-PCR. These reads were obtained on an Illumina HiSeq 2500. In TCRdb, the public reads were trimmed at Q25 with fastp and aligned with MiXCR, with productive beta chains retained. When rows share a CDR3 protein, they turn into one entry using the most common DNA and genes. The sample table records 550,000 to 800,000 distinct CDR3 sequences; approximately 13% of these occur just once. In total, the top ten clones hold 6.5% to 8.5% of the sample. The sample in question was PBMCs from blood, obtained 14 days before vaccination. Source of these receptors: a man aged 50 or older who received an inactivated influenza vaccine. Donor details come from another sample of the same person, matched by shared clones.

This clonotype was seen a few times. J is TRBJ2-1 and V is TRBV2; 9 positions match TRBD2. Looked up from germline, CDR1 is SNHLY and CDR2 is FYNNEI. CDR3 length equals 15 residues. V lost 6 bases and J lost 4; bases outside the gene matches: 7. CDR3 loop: CASRATSGFYNEQFF. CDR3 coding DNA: TGTGCCAGCAGGGCGACTAGCGGTTTTTACAATGAGCAGTTCTTC.

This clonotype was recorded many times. The CDR3 nucleotides read TGCGCCAGTAGGACCTCAGGGACAGATACGCAGTATTTT. Translated, it gives CASRTSGTDTQYF. The rearrangement links TRBV5-1 to TRBJ2-3, with D perhaps TRBD1 (5 bases). Germline V lookup: CDR1 SGHRS, CDR2 YFSETQ. V was clipped by 8 bases and J by 3 bases, with 13 bases between them. CDR3 length: 13 amino acids.